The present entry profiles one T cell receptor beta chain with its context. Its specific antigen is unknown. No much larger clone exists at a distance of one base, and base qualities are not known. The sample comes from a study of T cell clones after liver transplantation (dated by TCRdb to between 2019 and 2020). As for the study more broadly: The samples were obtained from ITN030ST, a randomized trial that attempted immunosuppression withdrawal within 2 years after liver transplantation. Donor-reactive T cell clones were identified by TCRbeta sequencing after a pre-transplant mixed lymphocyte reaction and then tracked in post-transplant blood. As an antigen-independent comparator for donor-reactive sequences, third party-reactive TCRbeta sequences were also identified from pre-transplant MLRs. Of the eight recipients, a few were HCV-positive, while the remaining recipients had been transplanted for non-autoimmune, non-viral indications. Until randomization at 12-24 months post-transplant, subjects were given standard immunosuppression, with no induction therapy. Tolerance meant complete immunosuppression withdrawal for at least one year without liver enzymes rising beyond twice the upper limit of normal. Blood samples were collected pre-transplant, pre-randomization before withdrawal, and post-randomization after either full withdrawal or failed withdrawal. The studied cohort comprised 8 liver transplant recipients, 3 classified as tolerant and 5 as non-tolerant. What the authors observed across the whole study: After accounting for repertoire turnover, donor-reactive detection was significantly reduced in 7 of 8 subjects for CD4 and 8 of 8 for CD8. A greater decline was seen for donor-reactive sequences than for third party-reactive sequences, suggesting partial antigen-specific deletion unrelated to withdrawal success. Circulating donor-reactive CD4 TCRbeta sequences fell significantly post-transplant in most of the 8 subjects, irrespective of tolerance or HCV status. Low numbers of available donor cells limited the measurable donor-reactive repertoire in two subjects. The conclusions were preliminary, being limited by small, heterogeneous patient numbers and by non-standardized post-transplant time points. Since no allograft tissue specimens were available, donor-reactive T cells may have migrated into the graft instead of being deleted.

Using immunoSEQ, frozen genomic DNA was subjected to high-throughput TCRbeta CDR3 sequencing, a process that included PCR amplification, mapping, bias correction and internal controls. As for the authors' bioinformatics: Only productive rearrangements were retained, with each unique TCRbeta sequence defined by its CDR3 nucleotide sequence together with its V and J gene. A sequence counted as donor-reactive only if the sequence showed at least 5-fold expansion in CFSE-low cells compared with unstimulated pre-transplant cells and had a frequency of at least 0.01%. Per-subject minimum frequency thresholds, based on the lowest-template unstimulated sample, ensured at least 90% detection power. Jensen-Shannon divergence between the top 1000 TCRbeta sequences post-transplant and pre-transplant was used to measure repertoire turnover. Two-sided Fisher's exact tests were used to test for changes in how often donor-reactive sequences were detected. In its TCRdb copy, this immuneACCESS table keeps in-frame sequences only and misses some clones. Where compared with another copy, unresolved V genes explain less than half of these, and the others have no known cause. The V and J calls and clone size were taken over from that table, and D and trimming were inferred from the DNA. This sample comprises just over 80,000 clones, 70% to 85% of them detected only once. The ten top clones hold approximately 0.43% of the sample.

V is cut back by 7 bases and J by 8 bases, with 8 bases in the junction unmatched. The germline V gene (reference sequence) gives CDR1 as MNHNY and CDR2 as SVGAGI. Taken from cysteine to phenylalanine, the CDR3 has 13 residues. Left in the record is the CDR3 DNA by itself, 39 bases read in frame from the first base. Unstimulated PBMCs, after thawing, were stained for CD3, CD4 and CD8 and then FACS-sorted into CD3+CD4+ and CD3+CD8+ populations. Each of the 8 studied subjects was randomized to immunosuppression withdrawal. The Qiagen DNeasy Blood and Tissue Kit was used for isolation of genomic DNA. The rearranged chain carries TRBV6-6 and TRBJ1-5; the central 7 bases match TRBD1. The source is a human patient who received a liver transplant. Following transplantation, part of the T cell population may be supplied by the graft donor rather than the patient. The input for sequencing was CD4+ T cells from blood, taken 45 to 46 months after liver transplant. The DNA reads TGTGCCAGCAAACACAGGGGAGGGGAGCCCCAGCATTTT. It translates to CASKHRGGEPQHF.